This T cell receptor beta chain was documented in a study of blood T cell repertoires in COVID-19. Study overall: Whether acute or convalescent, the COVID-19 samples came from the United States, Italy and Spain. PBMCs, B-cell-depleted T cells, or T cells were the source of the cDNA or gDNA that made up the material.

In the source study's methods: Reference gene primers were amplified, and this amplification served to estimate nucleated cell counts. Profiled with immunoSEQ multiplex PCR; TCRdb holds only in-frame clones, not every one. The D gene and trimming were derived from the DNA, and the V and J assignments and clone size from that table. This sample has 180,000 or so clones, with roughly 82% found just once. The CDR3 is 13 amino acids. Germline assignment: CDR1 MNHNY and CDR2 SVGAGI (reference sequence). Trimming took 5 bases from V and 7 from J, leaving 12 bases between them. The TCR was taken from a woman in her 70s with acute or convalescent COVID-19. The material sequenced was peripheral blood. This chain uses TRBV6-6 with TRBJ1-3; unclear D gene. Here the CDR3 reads CASSRSSANTIYF. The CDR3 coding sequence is TGTGCCAGCAGTCGATCTTCTGCGAACACCATATATTTT.